These 3 T cell receptor beta chains were sequenced from one sample in a study of blood T cell repertoires in COVID-19. Profiled with immunoSEQ multiplex PCR; TCRdb holds only in-frame clones, not every one. In the table there are about 180,000 clones, 80% to 85% of which are singletons. Input material: peripheral blood. Source of these receptors: an elderly woman with COVID-19, enrolled during active disease.

The chain employs TRBV27 and TRBJ1-1; TRBD1 agrees at 8 bases. Germline V CDR1 and CDR2: MNHEY, SMNVEV (reference sequence). This CDR3 is 20 amino acids long. The V gene end was trimmed by 5 bases and the J gene end by 1 base; junction bases not matched to a gene: 21. The CDR3 loop reads CASSKGVLFGQGLKNTEAFF. The CDR3 DNA reads TGTGCCAGCAGTAAAGGGGTGTTATTCGGACAGGGTCTGAAGAACACTGAAGCTTTCTTT.

V and J are TRBV28 and TRBJ2-7; 8 bases are shared with TRBD2. Trimming cost V 3 bases and J 4 bases; bases outside gene matches: 8. From germline, CDR1 is MDHEN and CDR2 SYDVKM. This CDR3 contains 15 residues. CDR3 nucleotide sequence: TGTGCCAGCAGTTTTGGCCTAGCGGGCTTTTACGAGCAGTACTTC. It is translated as CASSFGLAGFYEQYF.

CDR3 residues: CAISDETSGGAVDTQYF. The CDR3 DNA is TGTGCCATCAGTGATGAGACTAGCGGGGGGGCAGTAGATACGCAGTATTTT. V and J are TRBV10-3 and TRBJ2-3; 14 bases line up with TRBD2. With V trimmed by 3 bases and J by 5 bases, 7 bases remained unmatched. Germline CDR1 reads ENHRY; CDR2 reads SYGVKD. CDR3 length equals 17 residues.